These 5 T cell receptor beta chains were all obtained from the same sample, sequenced in a study of T cells in severe cutaneous drug reactions. TCR subtype-specific primers in iRepertoire multiplex PCR prepared libraries for bulk and single-cell sequencing. TCRdb re-called the multiplex PCR reads and catalogs CDR3 proteins one per entry, DNA excluded. Its clone listing holds around 20,000 distinct CDR3 sequences. The donors had carbamazepine-induced Stevens-Johnson syndrome or toxic epidermal necrolysis. The material sequenced was PBMCs. These receptors were collected from a human donor with toxic epidermal necrolysis, a severe cutaneous drug reaction.

This sequence joins TRBV20-1 and TRBJ1-4; as DNA is missing, the TRBD1 call by TCRdb cannot be tested. Looked up from germline, CDR1 is DFQATT and CDR2 is SNEGSKA (reference sequence). The CDR3 spans 14 residues. CDR3 loop: CSAEDRGRGEKLFF.

This chain links TRBV4-3 with TRBJ1-6; TCRdb returns TRBD1, unconfirmable since there is no DNA. This CDR3 is 13 amino acids long. CDR1 and CDR2 (germline): LGHNA, YSLEER. This chain's CDR3 is CASSGANNSPLHF.

The chain combines TRBV6-1 with TRBJ2-7. The CDR3 spans 12 residues. The V gene's germline CDR1 is MNHNS and CDR2 SASEGT. The CDR3 loop is CASSANVYEQYF.

In terms of frequency, this clonotype is medium-sized. V usage is TRBV7-6 and J usage is TRBJ2-5; TCRdb proposes TRBD1, but this gene call is untestable without DNA. This CDR3 has 15 amino acids. The germline gives CDR1 SGHVS, CDR2 FNYEAQ. The CDR3 region is CASSQGTGTQETQYF.

V usage is TRBV20-1 and J usage is TRBJ2-1; TCRdb's assignment of TRBD2 cannot be checked, as there is no DNA. The CDR3 has 16 amino acids. Germline V gene lookup returns CDR1 DFQATT and CDR2 SNEGSKA (reference sequence). CDR3 sequence: CSAPGLAGPSYNEQFF.